This TCR beta chain came from a study of T cell responses to AZD1222 COVID-19 vaccine. The study, taken as a whole, reports: Spike regions recognized by vaccine-associated CD4 TCRs spanned the protein, led by 160-218 and 743-854. Clonal diversity may have been underestimated, and the donors were mostly white British, with more females than males. The study found Spike-specific TCR breadth and depth rose after two AZD1222 doses.

Data came from immunoSEQ multiplex PCR; TCRdb stores just in-frame clones and leaves some out. The sample includes under 200,000 clones, around 93% of them seen just once. V lost 5 bases to trimming and J lost 2 bases, with 13 bases between them. The length of the CDR3 is 15 residues. CDR1 and CDR2 from the germline V gene are SGHTA and FQGNSA. As for this clone: Antigen unknown.

Sequenced material: peripheral blood, taken on day 0 of AZD1222 vaccination. The gene calls are TRBV7-2 and TRBJ2-4; D may be TRBD2 (6 bases). This TCR derives from an adult in good health. The DNA of the CDR3 is TGTGCCAGCAGCCCCCGGGGGACGACCAAAAACATTCAGTACTTC. This codes for CASSPRGTTKNIQYF.